A single sample gave rise to the 25 T cell receptor beta chains below, sequenced in a study of PD-1 blockade in classical Hodgkin lymphoma. All the patients suffered relapse after autologous stem cell transplantation, and brentuximab vedotin exposure differed. The method was immunoSEQ multiplex PCR; TCRdb's version includes in-frame clones alone and lacks a portion of them. The table has approximately 12,000 clones, about 80% seen once. Sample: peripheral blood mononuclear cells (PBMCs), taken before the second cycle of nivolumab. The source is a human donor with classical Hodgkin lymphoma.

The V and J genes are TRBV19 and TRBJ2-1, with D perhaps TRBD1 (5 bases). Germline assignment: CDR1 LNHDA and CDR2 SQIVND (reference sequence). The CDR3 sequence is 13 residues long. V lost 3 bases, J lost 7 bases, and 10 bases lay in between. The CDR3 DNA is TGTGCCAGTAGTATCACAGGTTGGAATGAGCAGTTCTTC. Protein: CASSITGWNEQFF.

The rearrangement joins TRBV2 to TRBJ2-3, with 7 bases aligning to TRBD1. V lost 3 bases, J lost 4 bases, and 7 bases stayed unmatched. CDR3 size: 15 residues. Germline V CDR1 and CDR2: SNHLY, FYNNEI. In DNA form, the CDR3 reads TGTGCCAGCAGTGAGATGACAGGGAACGCAGATACGCAGTATTTT. This encodes CASSEMTGNADTQYF.

The table lists this clone with a count of one. The chain joins TRBV10-3 to TRBJ2-3; D gene uncertain. Germline CDR1 ENHRY, CDR2 SYGVKD. With 3 bases removed from V and 11 bases from J, the gap between germline ends came to 12 bases. The CDR3 contains 12 residues. The CDR3 sequence: CAISEGAVRQYF. The CDR3 DNA is TGTGCCATCAGTGAAGGAGCAGTCCGGCAGTATTTT.

The genes are TRBV5-1 and TRBJ2-5; D unclear. The germline gives CDR1 SGHRS, CDR2 YFSETQ. The CDR3 extends over 17 amino acids. Trimming shortened V by 4 bases and J by 0 bases, and 19 bases separated the two germline ends. The CDR3: CASSHPLEPMYQETQYF. The CDR3 DNA reads as TGCGCCAGCAGCCATCCCTTAGAACCTATGTACCAAGAGACCCAGTACTTC. Filled out from reference TRBV5-1 and TRBJ2-5, the complete variable domain reads KAGVTQTPRYLIKTRGQQVTLSCSPISGHRSVSWYQQTPGQGLQFLFEYFSETQRNKGNFPGRFSGRQFSNSRSEMNVSTLELGDSALYLCASSHPLEPMYQETQYFGPGTRLLVL.

The chain combines TRBV4-1 with TRBJ2-5; possibly TRBD1 for D (6 bases). V shed 5 bases and J shed 2 bases, with 18 bases lying between them. The CDR3 extends over 16 amino acids. Germline lookup yields CDR1 MGHRA and CDR2 YSYEKL. The CDR3 DNA reads TGCGCCAGCAGCAGAGGGCCAGGGGAAGGGCAAGAGACCCAGTACTTC. Translating it yields CASSRGPGEGQETQYF.

The DNA for the CDR3 is TGTGCCAGCAGTTTGAGGTCCGGGCAGCCCCAGCATTTT. Amino acids: CASSLRSGQPQHF. The rearrangement links TRBV2 to TRBJ1-5; D is ambiguous. Germline V gene lookup returns CDR1 SNHLY and CDR2 FYNNEI. This CDR3 comprises 13 residues. Trimming removed 5 bases from V and 7 bases from J, with 12 bases in between.

This chain connects TRBV28 to TRBJ1-5, with D hard to call. Germline V gene lookup returns CDR1 MDHEN and CDR2 SYDVKM. The CDR3 covers 17 residues. Trimming left V 2 bases short and J 4 bases short, with 18 bases between. The CDR3 nucleotides read TGTGCCAGCAGTTTACCATGGGGAGGCGGGGATAATCAGCCCCAGCATTTT. It specifies CASSLPWGGGDNQPQHF.

The count of this clone is one. V is TRBV19 and J is TRBJ2-7; 7 bases agree with TRBD2. Germline CDR1 and CDR2: LNHDA and SQIVND (reference sequence). V shed 3 bases, J shed 2 bases, and the junction held 10 bases outside the gene matches. This CDR3 is 16 amino acids long. CDR3 sequence: CASSISAASGTYEQYF. The CDR3 coding sequence is TGTGCCAGTAGTATCTCCGCGGCTAGCGGTACCTACGAGCAGTACTTC.

Written as DNA, the CDR3 is TGTGCCAGCAGCTCCGGGACCGCAAAAGAGACCCAGTACTTC. Its protein product is CASSSGTAKETQYF. The rearrangement links TRBV28 to TRBJ2-5; D might be TRBD1 or TRBD2, each matching 5 bases. CDR3 size: 14 residues. V gave up 6 bases and J gave up 3 bases, with 14 bases separating them. Looked up from germline, CDR1 is MDHEN and CDR2 is SYDVKM. Using reference TRBV28 and TRBJ2-5 for the parts outside the CDR3, the full variable domain is DVKVTQSSRYLVKRTGEKVFLECVQDMDHENMFWYRQDPGLGLRLIYFSYDVKMKEKGDIPEGYSVSREKKERFSLILESASTNQTSMYLCASSSGTAKETQYFGPGTRLLVL.

The chain uses TRBV4-1 and TRBJ2-5, with D perhaps matching TRBD2 (5 bases). From germline, CDR1 is MGHRA and CDR2 YSYEKL. CDR3 length equals 20 residues. With 2 bases removed from V and 4 bases from J, the gap between germline ends came to 29 bases. CDR3 residues: CASSQKGRVPGIFNGETQYF. Written as DNA, the CDR3 is TGCGCCAGCAGCCAAAAAGGAAGGGTTCCGGGGATATTTAATGGAGAGACCCAGTACTTC.

The genes are TRBV5-6 and TRBJ2-5; perhaps TRBD2 as D (5 bases). V lost 7 bases and J lost 7, with 17 bases in between. CDR1 SGHDT and CDR2 YYEEEE come from the germline V gene. The CDR3 extends over 13 amino acids. CDR3: CASRSRDLGTQYF. CDR3 sequence (DNA): TGTGCCAGCCGATCCCGGGATCTCGGGACCCAGTACTTC.

The rearrangement links TRBV2 to TRBJ1-6; D gene ambiguous. Germline V gene sequence: CDR1 SNHLY, CDR2 FYNNEI. This CDR3 region has 16 residues. V was trimmed by 6 bases and J by 7 bases, leaving 19 bases between them. Here the CDR3 reads CASRSPGLRRNSPLHF. The DNA of the CDR3 is TGTGCCAGCAGATCGCCGGGCCTTCGGAGAAATTCACCCCTCCACTTT.

This sequence joins TRBV6-1 and TRBJ1-5; D not certain. Trimming shortened V by 8 bases and J by 3 bases, and 11 bases separated the two germline ends. Germline V gene data show CDR1 as MNHNS and CDR2 as SASEGT. The CDR3 extends over 13 amino acids. The CDR3 reads CASSREYNQPQHF. The CDR3 DNA sequence: TGTGCCAGCTCACGGGAGTACAATCAGCCCCAGCATTTT.

The chain carries TRBV7-9 and TRBJ2-1; no clear D. This CDR3 has 13 residues. Trimming stripped 4 bases from V and 3 bases from J, with 7 bases between. Germline-derived CDR1 and CDR2 are SEHNR and FQNEAQ (reference sequence). CDR3 region: CASSSLLYNEQFF. DNA for the CDR3: TGTGCCAGCAGCTCCTTGCTCTACAATGAGCAGTTCTTC.

The genes are TRBV4-1 and TRBJ2-7; TRBD2 might be the D (7 bases). The V gene lost 3 bases and the J gene lost 2 bases, with 20 bases spanning the gap. The CDR3 is 17 amino acids. From germline, CDR1 is MGHRA and CDR2 YSYEKL. CDR3 loop: CASSQTMLGGRTYEQYF. The CDR3 nucleotides read TGCGCCAGCAGCCAGACGATGCTCGGGGGGCGTACCTACGAGCAGTACTTC.

This chain links TRBV4-2 with TRBJ2-7; D is possibly TRBD2 (5 bases). This CDR3 comprises 18 residues. Germline-derived CDR1 and CDR2 are LGHNA and YNFKEQ. V lost 0 bases and J 2 bases, leaving 20 bases between the germline ends. The CDR3 protein is CASSQDHGKSGIPYEQYF. The CDR3 coding sequence is TGTGCCAGCAGCCAAGATCATGGGAAATCGGGGATCCCCTACGAGCAGTACTTC.

This chain joins TRBV7-8 and TRBJ2-5; weak D call: TRBD2 (6 bases). V shed 1 base and J shed 5 bases, with 17 bases lying between them. The length of the CDR3 is 16 residues. The germline V gene encodes CDR1 SGHVS and CDR2 FQNEAQ. In DNA form, the CDR3 reads TGTGCCAGCAGCTTAGTTCCCCTAGCGTTGGGGGAGACCCAGTACTTC. The encoded protein is CASSLVPLALGETQYF. The complete variable domain, with remaining parts taken from reference TRBV7-8 and TRBJ2-5, reads GAGVSQSPRYKVAKRGQDVALRCDPISGHVSLFWYQQALGQGPEFLTYFQNEAQLDKSGLPSDRFFAERPEGSVSTLKIQRTQQEDSAVYLCASSLVPLALGETQYFGPGTRLLVL.

The rearrangement uses TRBV5-1 and TRBJ2-7; weak D call: TRBD2 (6 bases). V was cut by 3 bases and J by 2 bases, with 18 bases left in between. CDR1 and CDR2 (germline): SGHRS, YFSETQ. CDR3 length equals 16 residues. The CDR3 DNA reads TGCGCCAGCAGCTCGGACGACGGGACTTTCACCTACGAGCAGTACTTC. It specifies CASSSDDGTFTYEQYF.

This clone was counted a single time. V gene TRBV29-1 combines with J gene TRBJ2-2; D remains unclear. Trimming cost V 3 bases and J 7 bases, with 12 bases left between them. Germline values: CDR1 SQVTM, CDR2 ANQGSEA. The length of the CDR3 is 13 residues. In DNA form, the CDR3 reads TGCAGCGTTGATCGGTCCATCGACGGGGAGCTGTTTTTT. This encodes CSVDRSIDGELFF.

The chain recombines TRBV6-5 with TRBJ2-7, with TRBD2 as a possible D gene (6 bases). V shed 7 bases and J shed 0 bases, with 13 bases lying between them. Germline V CDR1 and CDR2: MNHEY, SVGAGI. The CDR3 runs 14 residues. Here the CDR3 DNA reads TGTGCCAGCAAACAGGACTACAGCTCCTACGAGCAGTACTTC. Protein product: CASKQDYSSYEQYF.

The chain recombines TRBV6-1 with TRBJ1-1; D may be TRBD1 (5 bases). Between the trimmed V and J ends, which lost 3 bases and 11 bases, there was a span of 19 bases. The CDR3 length is 14 residues. The germline V gene encodes CDR1 MNHNS and CDR2 SASEGT. CDR3 sequence (DNA): TGTGCCAGCAGTGAGAGCGGACAACTTACTAAGGCTTTCTTT. It encodes CASSESGQLTKAFF.

This clone was detected a few times. V and J are TRBV7-6 and TRBJ2-5; D gene ambiguous. The CDR3 is made up of 17 amino acids. The V end was cut by 3 bases, the J end by 3 bases, with 20 bases between. Looked up from germline, CDR1 is SGHVS and CDR2 is FNYEAQ. CDR3 amino acids: CASSLPTPRSVEETQYF. The CDR3 DNA is TGTGCCAGCAGCTTGCCCACCCCACGATCCGTGGAAGAGACCCAGTACTTC.

The chain couples TRBV4-2 to TRBJ1-4, with D maybe TRBD1 (5 bases). The CDR3 spans 14 residues. Germline V gene sequence: CDR1 LGHNA, CDR2 YNFKEQ. Trimming cost V 4 bases and J 7 bases, with 13 bases left between them. CDR3 loop: CASSLDTGSEKLFF. CDR3 DNA: TGTGCCAGCAGCCTGGACACTGGATCTGAAAAACTGTTTTTT.

The chain carries TRBV28 and TRBJ2-6, with 7 nucleotides matching TRBD1. CDR1 and CDR2 from the germline V gene are MDHEN and SYDVKM. V trimming: 7 bases; J trimming: 2 bases; junction bases outside the gene matches: 2. This CDR3 has 14 amino acids. The CDR3 DNA follows: TGTGCCAGCAATACAGGGGCTGGGGCCAACGTCCTGACTTTC. It codes for CASNTGAGANVLTF.

V and J are TRBV15 and TRBJ2-4; D gene uncertain. Germline V gene lookup returns CDR1 LNHNV and CDR2 YYDKDF (reference sequence). V lost 4 bases and J lost 6, with 16 bases in between. The CDR3 runs to 15 residues. CDR3 coding DNA: TGTGCCACCAGCACCGCGGTCCGGACCTTAAACATTCAGTACTTC. Translated, it gives CATSTAVRTLNIQYF.